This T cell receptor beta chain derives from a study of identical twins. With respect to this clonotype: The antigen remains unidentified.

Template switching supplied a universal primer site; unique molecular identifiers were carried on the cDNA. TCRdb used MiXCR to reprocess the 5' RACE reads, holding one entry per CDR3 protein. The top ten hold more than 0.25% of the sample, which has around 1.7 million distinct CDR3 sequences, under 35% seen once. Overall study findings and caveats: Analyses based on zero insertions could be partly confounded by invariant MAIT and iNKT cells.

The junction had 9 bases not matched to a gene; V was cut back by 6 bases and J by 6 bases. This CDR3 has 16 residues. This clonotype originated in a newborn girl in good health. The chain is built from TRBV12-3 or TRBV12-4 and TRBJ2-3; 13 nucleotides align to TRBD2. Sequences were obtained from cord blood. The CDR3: CASRRTSGGRGDTQYF. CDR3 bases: TGTGCCAGCAGAAGGACTAGCGGGGGCCGGGGGGATACGCAGTATTTT.